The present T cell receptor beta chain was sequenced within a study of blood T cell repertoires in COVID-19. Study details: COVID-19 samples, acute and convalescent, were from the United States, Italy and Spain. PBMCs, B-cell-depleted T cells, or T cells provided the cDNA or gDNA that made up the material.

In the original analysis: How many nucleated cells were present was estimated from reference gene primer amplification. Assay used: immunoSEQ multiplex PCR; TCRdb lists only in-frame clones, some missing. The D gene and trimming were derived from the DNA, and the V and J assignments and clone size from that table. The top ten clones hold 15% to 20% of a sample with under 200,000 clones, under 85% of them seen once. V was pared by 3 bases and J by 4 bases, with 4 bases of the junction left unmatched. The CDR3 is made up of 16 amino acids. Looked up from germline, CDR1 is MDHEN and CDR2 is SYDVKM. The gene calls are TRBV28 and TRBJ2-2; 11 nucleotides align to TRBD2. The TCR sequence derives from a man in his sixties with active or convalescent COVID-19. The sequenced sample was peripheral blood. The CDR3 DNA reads TGTGCCAGCAGTTTCACTAGCGGGAGCCTCACCGGGGAGCTGTTTTTT. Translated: CASSFTSGSLTGELFF.